This T cell receptor (beta chain) was observed in a study of CD8+ T cells in alopecia areata. Study in general: Affected scalp percentage determined the severity score of treated patients.

Documented treatment: oral pan-JAK inhibitor, 5-10 mg twice daily. The V and J ends lost 3 bases and 5 bases respectively, with 17 bases between them. Looked up from germline, CDR1 is MDHEN and CDR2 is SYDVKM. CDR3 length equals 16 residues. The authors extracted RNA and reverse transcribed it into cDNA as the sequencing template. The table came from immunoSEQ multiplex PCR; TCRdb's copy has only in-frame clones and leaves some out. The top ten clones hold approximately 2.4% of a sample with more than 200,000 clones, roughly 40% of them seen once. The receptor comes from a human donor with alopecia areata. The starting material was CD4+ T cells sorted from blood, obtained at approximately week 36, from a patient treated with tofacitinib. This chain uses TRBV28 with TRBJ2-1; D not certain. CDR3 loop: CASSLGSRRPNNEQFF. DNA for the CDR3: TGTGCCAGCAGTTTGGGAAGTAGGCGACCCAACAATGAGCAGTTCTTC.